This TCR beta chain is drawn from a study of shared clonotypes between healthy human individuals. Study at large: Three plates were used per donor for CD4 naive, three for CD4 memory, two for CD8 naive and one for CD8 memory. General study results and limits: Collection of samples was limited to blood; tissue repertoires likely differ.

Sequencing used immunoSEQ multiplex PCR; TCRdb keeps in-frame clones, though not all of them. The sample includes 1,400,000 or so clones, about 98.5% of them seen just once. The junction had 15 bases not matched to a gene; V was cut back by 2 bases and J by 6 bases. Germline assignment: CDR1 SGHTA and CDR2 FQGNSA. The CDR3 has 17 amino acids. For this clone: The antigen remains unidentified.

The rearrangement uses TRBV7-2 and TRBJ2-5, with TRBD2 identical over 7 bases. The sequence came from a man aged 25 to 45 in good health. The sample taken for sequencing was naive CD4+ T cells sorted from blood. Subset meaning: CD45RA+ positively selected. The CDR3 loop is CASSLLAGELLIQTQYF. The DNA for the CDR3 is TGTGCCAGCAGCTTACTTGCGGGAGAGCTCCTCATACAGACCCAGTACTTC.